This record covers a single T cell receptor beta chain. Its antigen is still unknown. Clones were read by immunoSEQ multiplex PCR, and TCRdb kept only the in-frame ones, dropping some. Here the sample spans 55,000 to 70,000 clones, about 86% being singletons. Looked up from germline, CDR1 is SEHNR and CDR2 is FQNEAQ (reference sequence). V shed 0 bases, J shed 8 bases, and the junction held 5 bases outside the gene matches. The CDR3 is 17 residues long. These data originate in a study of OX40 agonist ivuxolimab in advanced cancers. Regarding the study as a whole: Low clonal expansion, among the lowest seen, marked partial responders at 0.1-3.0 mg/kg. At 0.1 to 3.0 mg/kg, clonal expansion of CD4+ and CD8+ blood T cells had occurred by week 6.

This TCR derives from an adult with an advanced solid tumor such as melanoma, head and neck, liver or kidney cancer. The material was CD4+ or CD8+ T cells sorted from blood, obtained in a trial of the OX40 agonist ivuxolimab. V and J are TRBV7-9 and TRBJ2-1; 15 nucleotides agree with TRBD2. CDR3 DNA: TGTGCCAGCAGCTTAGCCCGGACTAGCGGGGGGGCCGATGAGCAGTTCTTC. Its translation: CASSLARTSGGADEQFF.